Listed here are 28 T cell receptor beta chains from one sample, sequenced in a study of shared clonotypes between healthy human individuals. This table comes from immunoSEQ multiplex PCR, and its TCRdb copy is limited to in-frame clones, with some not included. Altogether about 1.1 million clones are present, around 78% being singletons, with the ten largest covering under 0.6%. Sequencing was performed on memory CD4+ T cells from PBMCs. Documented subset: CD45RA-negative fraction. These receptors originate from a young man in good health. Some clones in this sample may be carry-over from other donors' samples.

V and J are TRBV5-1 and TRBJ1-2, with D maybe TRBD1 (5 bases). CDR1 is SGHRS, CDR2 YFSETQ, per germline. Deletions cut 4 bases from V and 3 bases from J, with 16 bases between. CDR3 length: 15 amino acids. CDR3 sequence: CASSERSGWDYGYTF. The CDR3 DNA reads TGCGCCAGCAGCGAAAGATCAGGGTGGGACTATGGCTACACCTTC.

This sequence joins TRBV28 and TRBJ2-1; no clear D gene. The CDR3 extends over 12 amino acids. Trimming removed 6 bases at V and 5 bases at J, with 8 bases between. Germline V gives CDR1 MDHEN, CDR2 SYDVKM. The CDR3 coding sequence is TGTGCCAGCAGCCCCCCCCACAATGAGCAGTTCTTC. Translated: CASSPPHNEQFF.

J is TRBJ1-5 and V is TRBV7-8; D not certain. V was cut by 2 bases and J by 3 bases, with 14 bases left in between. Per the germline V gene, CDR1 is SGHVS and CDR2 is FQNEAQ. The CDR3 runs to 16 residues. CDR3 nucleotides: TGTGCCAGCAGCTTACTCGGCACCGGTTCCAATCAGCCCCAGCATTTT. As protein: CASSLLGTGSNQPQHF.

The V call is TRBV5-4, the J call TRBJ2-7; 8 nucleotides line up with TRBD2. The CDR3 is 16 amino acids. Trimming removed 4 bases from V and 3 bases from J; junction bases left unmatched: 12. Germline-derived CDR1 and CDR2 are SGHNT and YYREEE (reference sequence). CDR3 protein: CASSRRGAGAIYEQYF. For the CDR3, the DNA is TGTGCCAGCAGCCGCCGGGGAGCGGGAGCGATCTACGAGCAGTACTTC.

The chain joins TRBV5-1 to TRBJ2-3; D is possibly TRBD2 (5 bases). V was cut by 0 bases and J by 3 bases, with 17 bases left in between. The CDR3 covers 17 residues. Germline CDR1 and CDR2: SGHRS and YFSETQ. This CDR3 reads CASSLALGADFTDTQYF. For the CDR3, the DNA is TGCGCCAGCAGCTTGGCCCTGGGAGCGGATTTTACAGATACGCAGTATTTT.

The gene calls are TRBV6-5 and TRBJ2-1; D gene unclear. Trimming shortened V by 5 bases and J by 5 bases, and 10 bases separated the two germline ends. Germline CDR1 is MNHEY and CDR2 is SVGAGI. This CDR3 contains 13 residues. Here the CDR3 reads CASSEALHNEQFF. DNA of the CDR3: TGTGCCAGCAGTGAAGCGTTGCACAATGAGCAGTTCTTC.

This chain links TRBV6-5 with TRBJ1-1; D remains ambiguous. Germline values: CDR1 MNHEY, CDR2 SVGAGI. The length of the CDR3 is 13 residues. V was pared by 6 bases and J by 3 bases, with 11 bases between. The CDR3, as DNA: TGTGCCAGCAGCCCCGGGATTTACACTGAAGCTTTCTTT. Amino acid sequence: CASSPGIYTEAFF.

The chain is built from TRBV5-1 and TRBJ2-7; TRBD1 matches at 9 bases. Germline lookup yields CDR1 SGHRS and CDR2 YFSETQ. V was clipped by 5 bases and J by 6 bases; unmatched bases: 21. The CDR3 contains 18 residues. CDR3 region: CASSPGGQGSMGQVEQYF. CDR3 nucleotides: TGCGCCAGCAGTCCCGGGGGACAGGGATCCATGGGCCAGGTCGAGCAGTACTTC.

The rearrangement links TRBV30 to TRBJ2-5, with D perhaps being TRBD1 or TRBD2 (5 bases each). Germline loops: CDR1 GTSNPN, CDR2 SVGIG (reference sequence). Trimming pared 3 bases from V and 1 base from J, leaving 12 bases between. The CDR3 has 14 amino acids. The DNA for the CDR3 is TGTGCCTGGAGAGTTCCGGGACCCCAAGAGACCCAGTACTTC. Translation gives CAWRVPGPQETQYF. The full variable domain, completed using reference TRBV30 and TRBJ2-5, is SQTIHQWPATLVQPVGSPLSLECTVEGTSNPNLYWYRQAAGRGLQLLFYSVGIGQISSEVPQNLSASRPQDRQFILSSKKLLLSDSGFYLCAWRVPGPQETQYFGPGTRLLVL.

As to this clone: The same CDR3 arises from other DNA sequences in this sample as well. The chain is built from TRBV27 and TRBJ2-7, with 8 bases lining up with TRBD1. The CDR3 spans 15 residues. V was clipped by 2 bases and J by 0 bases; unmatched bases: 3. Germline values: CDR1 MNHEY, CDR2 SMNVEV (reference sequence). CDR3 bases: TGTGCCAGCAGTTTAAGGGACAGGCACTCCTACGAGCAGTACTTC. Its translation: CASSLRDRHSYEQYF.

This clone was seen a single time. The chain uses TRBV11-3 and TRBJ2-1; D gene uncertain. Trimming left V 0 bases short and J 5 bases short, with 5 bases between. The CDR3 extends over 13 amino acids. CDR1 is SGHNT, CDR2 YENEEA, per germline. The CDR3 nucleotides read TGTGCCAGCAGCTTAGATAATGACAATGAGCAGTTCTTC. Residues: CASSLDNDNEQFF.

The J gene is TRBJ1-1, the V gene TRBV6-5; D unclear. V was shortened by 2 bases and J by 2 bases, with 6 bases between the two germline ends. Germline V gives CDR1 MNHEY, CDR2 SVGAGI. The length of the CDR3 is 13 residues. CDR3 sequence reads: CASSYLLNTEAFF. CDR3 DNA: TGTGCCAGCAGTTACCTTCTAAACACTGAAGCTTTCTTT.

The chain uses TRBV5-1 and TRBJ2-3; D call uncertain. V was trimmed by 1 base and J by 3 bases, leaving 12 bases between them. Germline loops: CDR1 SGHRS, CDR2 YFSETQ. The CDR3 has 15 residues. The CDR3 reads CASSLFGQVTDTQYF. The CDR3 DNA sequence: TGCGCCAGCAGCTTGTTCGGTCAGGTGACAGATACGCAGTATTTT.

This clone was seen more than once but under ten times. The V call is TRBV5-4, the J call TRBJ2-1; no clear D gene. Germline V gene sequence: CDR1 SGHNT, CDR2 YYREEE (reference sequence). The CDR3 extends over 12 amino acids. V dropped 3 bases and J dropped 7 bases, with 8 bases sitting between them. As DNA, the CDR3 is TGTGCCAGCAGCTCTGTGGCGAATGAGCAGTTCTTC. It is translated as CASSSVANEQFF. The full variable domain, completed using reference TRBV5-4 and TRBJ2-1, is ETGVTQSPTHLIKTRGQQVTLRCSSQSGHNTVSWYQQALGQGPQFIFQYYREEENGRGNFPPRFSGLQFPNYSSELNVNALELDDSALYLCASSSVANEQFFGPGTRLTVL.

J is TRBJ2-3 and V is TRBV5-8; 7 bases fit TRBD1. This CDR3 comprises 13 residues. CDR1 and CDR2 (germline): SGHTS, YDEGEE. Germline trimming cut 4 bases from V and 4 bases from J; bases unmatched to any gene: 3. CDR3 residues: CASSPTGPDTQYF. CDR3 in DNA: TGTGCCAGCAGCCCGACAGGGCCAGATACGCAGTATTTT.

The chain combines TRBV7-2 with TRBJ2-3, with D possibly TRBD1 on 6 matching bases. Germline V CDR1 and CDR2: SGHTA, FQGNSA. This CDR3 spans 13 amino acids. V lost 6 bases, J lost 6 bases, and 13 bases lay in between. CDR3 in amino acids: CASSPPGVDTQYF. Here the CDR3 DNA reads TGTGCCAGCAGTCCCCCAGGGGTGGATACGCAGTATTTT.

CDR3 protein: CASSLGLTGLNTGELFF. The DNA of the CDR3 is TGTGCCAGCAGCTTAGGGCTGACAGGGCTGAACACCGGGGAGCTGTTTTTT. This sequence joins TRBV7-6 and TRBJ2-2, with 7 bases that match TRBD1. This CDR3 contains 17 residues. V was pared by 1 base and J by 1 base, with 6 bases of the junction left unmatched. Per the germline V gene, CDR1 is SGHVS and CDR2 is FNYEAQ.

This rearrangement joins TRBV30 to TRBJ2-3; 9 bases match TRBD1. This CDR3 is built from 16 residues. The junction had 7 bases not matched to a gene; V was cut back by 0 bases and J by 3 bases. CDR1 is GTSNPN and CDR2 is SVGIG in the germline V gene (reference sequence). CDR3 bases: TGTGCCTGGAGTGTTGGACAGGGGTTAATTACAGATACGCAGTATTTT. Translation gives CAWSVGQGLITDTQYF.

The sample holds one count of this clone. The chain carries TRBV18 and TRBJ2-7; no reliable D call. CDR3 length equals 15 residues. Deletions cut 2 bases from V and 2 bases from J, with 13 bases between. Germline CDR1 reads KGHSH; CDR2 reads LQKENI. In nucleotides, the CDR3 is TGTGCCAGCTCACCAGTGGGTTTAGCCCCCTACGAGCAGTACTTC. It encodes CASSPVGLAPYEQYF.

This clone was counted once. This chain links TRBV11-2 with TRBJ2-5; 7 nucleotides align to TRBD2. Trimming cost V 2 bases and J 5 bases; bases outside gene matches: 11. CDR3 length: 16 residues. The V gene's germline CDR1 is SGHAT and CDR2 FQNNGV. In DNA, the CDR3 is TGTGCCAGCAGCTTAAGTGGGCGGGAGTACCGGGAGACCCAGTACTTC. The encoded protein is CASSLSGREYRETQYF.

The rearrangement uses TRBV27 and TRBJ2-7; 13 bases fit TRBD2. The CDR3 covers 16 residues. Trimming took 3 bases from V and 7 from J; bases not matched to a gene: 9. The germline V gene has CDR1 MNHEY and CDR2 SMNVEV (reference sequence). The CDR3 spells CASSFEGLAGVKEQYF. The CDR3, as DNA: TGTGCCAGCAGTTTTGAAGGACTAGCGGGAGTTAAAGAGCAGTACTTC.

The chain recombines TRBV5-4 with TRBJ1-2, with D tentatively TRBD1 (6 bases). Germline CDR1 SGHNT, CDR2 YYREEE (reference sequence). The CDR3 has 19 amino acids. The V gene lost 2 bases and the J gene lost 8 bases, with 31 bases spanning the gap. The CDR3 DNA follows: TGTGCCAGCAGCTTACCCGGGGGGGCAGGATTGCCGCCTATGGGAGGCTACACCTTC. Translating gives CASSLPGGAGLPPMGGYTF.

The chain carries TRBV27 and TRBJ2-1, with D uncertain. The ends were cut back, 5 bases at V and 4 bases at J, with 15 bases in the middle. The germline CDR1 and CDR2 sequences are MNHEY and SMNVEV (reference sequence). The length of the CDR3 is 15 residues. CDR3 nucleotides: TGTGCCAGCAGTATTCAGGCCCTACCTTACAATGAGCAGTTCTTC. The encoded protein is CASSIQALPYNEQFF.

Comment on this clone: The identical CDR3 is also encoded by other nucleotide sequences in the sample. The chain employs TRBV6-1 and TRBJ1-3, with no clear D. Germline V CDR1 and CDR2: MNHNS, SASEGT. Trimming removed 1 base at V and 4 bases at J, with 5 bases between. This CDR3 has 13 amino acids. CDR3 nucleotides: TGTGCCAGCAGTGAAGTTGGGGGAAACACCATATATTTT. It codes for CASSEVGGNTIYF.

The chain is built from TRBV28 and TRBJ2-3; TRBD2 matches 9 bases. This CDR3 contains 13 residues. Unmatched junction bases numbered 1, after V lost 3 bases and J lost 6 bases. Germline CDR1 and CDR2: MDHEN and SYDVKM. The CDR3 DNA is TGTGCCAGCAGTTTCGCGGGAGGGGATACGCAGTATTTT. Amino acids: CASSFAGGDTQYF.

This clone was detected only a few times. The genes are TRBV5-6 and TRBJ2-2; 11 positions agree with TRBD2. The CDR3 has 16 amino acids. Germline V gene lookup returns CDR1 SGHDT and CDR2 YYEEEE. Trimming at V came to 2 bases and at J to 4 bases, leaving 4 bases not matched to a gene. The CDR3 sequence is CASSLLAGVLTGELFF. As DNA, the CDR3 is TGTGCCAGCAGCTTACTAGCGGGGGTCCTCACCGGGGAGCTGTTTTTT. The full variable domain, with the rest looked up from reference TRBV5-6 and TRBJ2-2, is DAGVTQSPTHLIKTRGQQVTLRCSPKSGHDTVSWYQQALGQGPQFIFQYYEEEERQRGNFPDRFSGHQFPNYSSELNVNALLLGDSALYLCASSLLAGVLTGELFFGEGSRLTVL.

The chain is built from TRBV29-1 and TRBJ1-4; maybe TRBD1 (6 bases). The CDR3 covers 13 residues. Germline loops: CDR1 SQVTM, CDR2 ANQGSEA. V was pared by 8 bases and J by 4 bases, with 14 bases between. The CDR3 loop is CSTRTARNEKLFF. The CDR3 coding sequence is TGCAGCACTCGGACAGCACGTAATGAAAAACTGTTTTTT. Variable domain in full (rest from reference TRBV29-1 and TRBJ1-4): SAVISQKPSRDICQRGTSLTIQCQVDSQVTMMFWYRQQPGQSLTLIATANQGSEATYESGFVIDKFPISRPNLTFSTLTVSNMSPEDSSIYLCSTRTARNEKLFFGSGTQLSVL.

The gene calls are TRBV6-5 and TRBJ1-5, with unresolved D. Trimming stripped 0 bases from V and 9 bases from J, with 9 bases between. The length of the CDR3 is 13 residues. Germline-derived CDR1 and CDR2 are MNHEY and SVGAGI. CDR3 protein: CASSYSRVWPQHF. The CDR3 DNA sequence: TGTGCCAGCAGTTACTCTCGGGTTTGGCCCCAGCATTTT.